The entry below describes one T cell receptor beta chain. No antigen is known for it. Treatment noted: approximately nine-day PBMC culture with coronavirus spike peptide pools or control peptides (ViraFEST assay). Germline V gives CDR1 SGHDN, CDR2 FVKESK. Trimming took 4 bases from V and 0 from J; bases not matched to a gene: 6. The CDR3 totals 17 residues. The sample belongs to a study of vaccination and CD4 T cells after COVID-19. Findings and caveats of the study: Convalescent patients' median share of reactive clones seen only post-vaccination was 70% to 90%. A relatively small number of convalescent patients were studied, and no early post-infection timepoints were included.

The assay that was used to sequence DNA from cultured CD4+ T cells was the Oncomine TCR Beta short-read assay. From the PCR reads, TCRdb called clonotypes with MiXCR, one entry per CDR3 protein. The repertoire holds 12,000 or so distinct CDR3 sequences, with 45% to 50% as singletons. Sequencing was done on a sample of CD4+ T cells from blood, cultured in vitro. The clonotype was recovered from a human donor who had recovered from COVID-19. The chain links TRBV14 to TRBJ2-7, with 13 bases fitting TRBD2. The CDR3 loop is CASSLWTSGRSSYEQYF. CDR3 in DNA: TGTGCCAGCAGCCTCTGGACTAGCGGGAGAAGCTCCTACGAGCAGTACTTC.